This TCR beta chain derives from a study of shared clonotypes between healthy human individuals. Repertoires were generated with immunoSEQ multiplex PCR, while TCRdb's copy carries only in-frame clones and drops some. The data show fewer than 350,000 clones, around 87% seen once. Trimming at V came to 4 bases and at J to 7 bases, leaving 11 bases not matched to a gene. The germline V gene encodes CDR1 SGHNT and CDR2 YYREEE (reference sequence). This CDR3 comprises 15 residues. What was sequenced was memory CD8+ T cells sorted from blood. Subset given: CD45RO+ cells pooled with CCR7-negative TemRA cells. The TCR originated in a man aged 18-30 years in good health. The gene calls are TRBV5-4 and TRBJ2-7, with 10 bases fitting TRBD1. In DNA, the CDR3 is TGTGCCAGCAGCAACCGGGACAGGGGAAATGGGGAGCAGTACTTC. Its protein product is CASSNRDRGNGEQYF.